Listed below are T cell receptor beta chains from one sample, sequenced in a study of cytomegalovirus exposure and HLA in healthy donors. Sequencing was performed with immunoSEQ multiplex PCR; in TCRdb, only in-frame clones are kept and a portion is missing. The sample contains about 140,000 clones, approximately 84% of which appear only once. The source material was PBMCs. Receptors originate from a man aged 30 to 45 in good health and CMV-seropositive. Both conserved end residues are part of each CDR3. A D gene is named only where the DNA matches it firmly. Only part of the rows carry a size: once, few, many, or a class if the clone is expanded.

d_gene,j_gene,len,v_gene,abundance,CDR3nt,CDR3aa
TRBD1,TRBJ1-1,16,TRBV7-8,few,TGTGCCAGCAGCTTAGCCACGGGACAGGCGAACACTGAAGCTTTCTTT,CASSLATGQANTEAFF
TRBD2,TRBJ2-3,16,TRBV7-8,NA,TGTGCCAGCAGCTTAGGAGCGGGAGGTGGGACAGATACGCAGTATTTT,CASSLGAGGGTDTQYF
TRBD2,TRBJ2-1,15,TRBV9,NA,TGTGCCAGCAGCGTGACTAGCGGGGTATACAATGAGCAGTTCTTC,CASSVTSGVYNEQFF
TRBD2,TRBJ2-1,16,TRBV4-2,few,TGTGCCAGCAGCCAAGATCGAGGAGCGGGGGACAATGAGCAGTTCTTC,CASSQDRGAGDNEQFF
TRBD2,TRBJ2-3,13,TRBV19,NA,TGTGCCAGTACAAGCGGGGTCACAGATACGCAGTATTTT,CASTSGVTDTQYF
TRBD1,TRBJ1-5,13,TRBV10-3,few,TGTGCCATCACCACAGGGGTGACTCAGCCCCAGCATTTT,CAITTGVTQPQHF
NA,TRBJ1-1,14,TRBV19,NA,TGTGCCAGTACCCATCCAGGGAGGGACACTGAAGCTTTCTTT,CASTHPGRDTEAFF
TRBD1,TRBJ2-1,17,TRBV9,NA,TGTGCCAGCAGCGTAGGGGGGACAGGCAGCTCCTACAATGAGCAGTTCTTC,CASSVGGTGSSYNEQFF
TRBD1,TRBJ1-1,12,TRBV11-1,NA,TGTGCCAGCAGCTCGGGACAGCATGAAGCTTTCTTT,CASSSGQHEAFF
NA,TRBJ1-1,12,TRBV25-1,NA,TGTGCCAGCAGTGAACAGGGGTATGAAGCTTTCTTT,CASSEQGYEAFF
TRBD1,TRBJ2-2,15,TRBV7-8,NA,TGTGCCAGCCCTTCCACAGGGGGTTACACCGGGGAGCTGTTTTTT,CASPSTGGYTGELFF
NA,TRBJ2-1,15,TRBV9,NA,TGTGCCAGCAGTGCCTCTCAGGGTGTCTGGGATGAGCAGTTCTTC,CASSASQGVWDEQFF
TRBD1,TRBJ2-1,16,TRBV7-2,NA,TGTGCCAGCAGCTCCTACAGGGGCCAAACCTACAATGAGCAGTTCTTC,CASSSYRGQTYNEQFF
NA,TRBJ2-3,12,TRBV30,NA,TGTGCCTGGAGTCGGGGAGCAGATACGCAGTATTTT,CAWSRGADTQYF
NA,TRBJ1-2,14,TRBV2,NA,TGTGCCAGCGTGGCGGGGTTAGCAGGGAATGGCTACACCTTC,CASVAGLAGNGYTF
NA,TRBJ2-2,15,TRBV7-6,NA,TGTGCCAGCAGCTTAGCGACAGAGAACACCGGGGAGCTGTTTTTT,CASSLATENTGELFF
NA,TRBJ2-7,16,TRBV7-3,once,TGTGCCAGCAGCTCTGGCCCCTCCCACAGCTCCTACGAGCAGTACTTC,CASSSGPSHSSYEQYF
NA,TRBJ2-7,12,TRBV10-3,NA,TGTGCCATCAGTGTGAGTGGCTACGAGCAGTACTTC,CAISVSGYEQYF
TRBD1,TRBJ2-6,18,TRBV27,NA,TGTGCCAGCAGTTTATGGGGCAGGGGGCTTTCAGGGGCCAACGTCCTGACTTTC,CASSLWGRGLSGANVLTF
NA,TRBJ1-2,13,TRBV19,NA,TGTGCCAGTACGGGACATCAATTCGGGGGCTACACCTTC,CASTGHQFGGYTF
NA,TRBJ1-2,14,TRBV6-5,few,TGTGCCAGCAGTGAGCCTCCAGGGGCCTATGGCTACACCTTC,CASSEPPGAYGYTF
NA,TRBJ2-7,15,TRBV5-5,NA,TGTGCCAGCAGCCACCGGGACACCGGATACTACGAGCAGTACTTC,CASSHRDTGYYEQYF
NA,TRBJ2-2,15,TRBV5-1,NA,TGCGCCAGCAGCTTGGCTGCACTAGCCACGGGGGAGCTGTTTTTT,CASSLAALATGELFF
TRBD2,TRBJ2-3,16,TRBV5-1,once,TGCGCCAGCAGCTTGGGACTAGCGGTTAGCACAGATACGCAGTATTTT,CASSLGLAVSTDTQYF
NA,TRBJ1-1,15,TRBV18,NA,TGTGCCAGCTCGCCGGTAAGTGGCGGCGGCACTGAAGCTTTCTTT,CASSPVSGGGTEAFF
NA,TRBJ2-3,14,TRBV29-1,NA,TGCAGCGTTGATGAACCTGCTACCTTATATACGCAGTATTTT,CSVDEPATLYTQYF